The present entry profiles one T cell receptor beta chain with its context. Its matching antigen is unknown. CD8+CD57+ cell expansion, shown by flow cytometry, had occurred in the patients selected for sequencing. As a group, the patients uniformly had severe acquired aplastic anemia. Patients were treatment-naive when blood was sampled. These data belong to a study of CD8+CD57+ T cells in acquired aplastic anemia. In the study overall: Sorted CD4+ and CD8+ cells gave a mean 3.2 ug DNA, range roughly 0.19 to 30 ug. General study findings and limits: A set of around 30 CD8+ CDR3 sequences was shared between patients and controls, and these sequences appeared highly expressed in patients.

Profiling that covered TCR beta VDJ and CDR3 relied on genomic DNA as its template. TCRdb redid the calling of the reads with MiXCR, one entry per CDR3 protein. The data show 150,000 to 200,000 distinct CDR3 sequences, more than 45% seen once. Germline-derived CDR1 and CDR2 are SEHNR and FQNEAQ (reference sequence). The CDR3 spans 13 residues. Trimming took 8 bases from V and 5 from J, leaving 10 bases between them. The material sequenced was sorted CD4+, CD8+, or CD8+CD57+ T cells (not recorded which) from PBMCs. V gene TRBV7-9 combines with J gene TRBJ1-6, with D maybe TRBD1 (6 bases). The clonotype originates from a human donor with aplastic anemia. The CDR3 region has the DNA TGTGCCAGCCGGACAGACCATAATTCACCCCTCCACTTT. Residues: CASRTDHNSPLHF. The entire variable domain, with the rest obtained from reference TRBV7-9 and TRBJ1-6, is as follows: DTGVSQNPRHKITKRGQNVTFRCDPISEHNRLYWYRQTLGQGPEFLTYFQNEAQLEKSRLLSDRFSAERPKGSFSTLEIQRTEQGDSAMYLCASRTDHNSPLHFGNGTRLTVT.